The clone carrying this TCR beta chain showed up just a few times. Its antigen is currently unknown. These data originate in a study of cytomegalovirus exposure and HLA in healthy donors. PCR amplification relied on 60 Vbeta primers (plus 13 Jbeta primers). Using immunoSEQ multiplex PCR, the repertoire was profiled, and TCRdb retains in-frame clones only, with some absent. The sample consists of around 150,000 clones, 82% of them appearing once. Germline V gene data show CDR1 as LNHDA and CDR2 as SQIVND (reference sequence). The CDR3 is 14 residues long. V shed 8 bases and J 5 bases; nucleotides not matched to a gene: 6. The study's findings and limits: No immune exposure information besides CMV serostatus was available.

Sequencing was carried out using PBMCs. V is TRBV19 and J is TRBJ2-3, with 11 bases lining up with TRBD2. The source of this sequence is a girl aged 10 to 17 in good health and CMV-seropositive. The CDR3 is CASPLAGGQDTQYF. The CDR3 DNA is TGTGCCAGTCCTCTAGCGGGAGGTCAAGATACGCAGTATTTT.